These T cell receptor beta chains were read from a single sample in a study of regulatory T cells in long-lasting Graves disease. TCRdb processed the multiplex PCR reads anew with MiXCR; each CDR3 protein has one entry. The sample carries fewer than 550,000 distinct CDR3 sequences, about 17% recorded once. This sample was shared with a second study, whose subject was T cells in Graves' hyperthyroidism and ophthalmopathy.

The sample was peripheral blood mononuclear cells (PBMCs), taken at new diagnosis, from a patient treated with antithyroid drugs. These receptors all stem from a young woman with Graves disease. The CDR3 runs from the conserved cysteine through the conserved F or W. A D gene is named only where the DNA matches it firmly. Size is omitted from some rows. Given values are once, few, many or a class for expanded clones.

CDR3nt: TGTACCAGCAGCGTAGAGCTAGCGGGAGGGCCCTCGGGCGAGCAGTACTTC
CDR3aa: CTSSVELAGGPSGEQYF
d_gene: TRBD2
j_gene: TRBJ2-7
v_gene: TRBV13
abundance: NA

CDR3nt: TGTGCCAGCAGCCAAACAGCGGGAGAATGGAATGAGCAGTTCTTC
CDR3aa: CASSQTAGEWNEQFF
d_gene: TRBD2
j_gene: TRBJ2-1
v_gene: TRBV4-2
abundance: few

CDR3nt: TGCAGTGCTGGACAGGGGGCGAATTCACCCCTCCACTTT
CDR3aa: CSAGQGANSPLHF
d_gene: TRBD1
j_gene: TRBJ1-6
v_gene: TRBV20-1
abundance: few

CDR3nt: TGTGCCAGCAGTTTAGGGCTAGCGGGGACCTACGAGCAGTACTTC
CDR3aa: CASSLGLAGTYEQYF
d_gene: TRBD2
j_gene: TRBJ2-7
v_gene: TRBV12-3/TRBV12-4
abundance: many

CDR3nt: TGTGCCTGGAGTGATCCCCGCGGGAGGGGTTACAATGAGCAGTTCTTC
CDR3aa: CAWSDPRGRGYNEQFF
d_gene: TRBD2
j_gene: TRBJ2-1
v_gene: TRBV30
abundance: few

CDR3nt: TGCAGTGCTGGGAGAGAGGGACTAAACGAGCAGTACTTC
CDR3aa: CSAGREGLNEQYF
d_gene: TRBD2
j_gene: TRBJ2-7
v_gene: TRBV20-1
abundance: many

CDR3nt: TGTGCCAGTAGTATTCAATCGACAGGAATCGCGCCCCAGCATTTT
CDR3aa: CASSIQSTGIAPQHF
d_gene: NA
j_gene: TRBJ1-5
v_gene: TRBV19
abundance: few

CDR3nt: TGCGCCAGCAGCTTGTCCCTGGCTAGCGGACCACCCTACAATGAGCAGTTCTTC
CDR3aa: CASSLSLASGPPYNEQFF
d_gene: TRBD2
j_gene: TRBJ2-1
v_gene: TRBV5-1
abundance: NA

CDR3nt: TGTGCCAGCACCCGGACAGGGTTGAGCTCCTACGAGCAGTACTTC
CDR3aa: CASTRTGLSSYEQYF
d_gene: TRBD1
j_gene: TRBJ2-7
v_gene: TRBV27
abundance: few

CDR3nt: TGTGCCAGCAGCTTTGCAGGGAACCCCATAGATACGCAGTATTTT
CDR3aa: CASSFAGNPIDTQYF
d_gene: NA
j_gene: TRBJ2-3
v_gene: TRBV7-3
abundance: many

CDR3nt: TGCGCCAGCAGTCCAAAGGGAGGATCCTACAATGAGCAGTTCTTC
CDR3aa: CASSPKGGSYNEQFF
d_gene: NA
j_gene: TRBJ2-1
v_gene: TRBV10-2
abundance: NA

CDR3nt: TGTGCCAGCAGCTTATACACGGACAACCAAGAGACCCAGTACTTC
CDR3aa: CASSLYTDNQETQYF
d_gene: NA
j_gene: TRBJ2-5
v_gene: TRBV7-9
abundance: many

CDR3nt: TGTGCCAGCAGCTTAGTTCCTAGCGGGACCCTCCCCCACATAGGTACGCAGTATTTT
CDR3aa: CASSLVPSGTLPHIGTQYF
d_gene: TRBD2
j_gene: TRBJ2-3
v_gene: TRBV7-2
abundance: NA

CDR3nt: TGTGCCAGCAAACTAGCGGGAATGCTGTTGGAGACCCAGTACTTC
CDR3aa: CASKLAGMLLETQYF
d_gene: TRBD2
j_gene: TRBJ2-5
v_gene: TRBV28
abundance: many

CDR3nt: TGTGCCAGCACCCTAGGGGGCCCCCTCTATGGCTACACCTTC
CDR3aa: CASTLGGPLYGYTF
d_gene: TRBD1
j_gene: TRBJ1-2
v_gene: TRBV5-8
abundance: NA

CDR3nt: TGTGCCAGCAGCGTAAGAGGGACAGGGTTAAATGGCTACACCTTC
CDR3aa: CASSVRGTGLNGYTF
d_gene: TRBD1
j_gene: TRBJ1-2
v_gene: TRBV7-2
abundance: NA

CDR3nt: TGTGCCAGCAGCCCGCCCGGACTAGCGGGAGTTGGTGAGCAGTTCTTC
CDR3aa: CASSPPGLAGVGEQFF
d_gene: TRBD2
j_gene: TRBJ2-1
v_gene: TRBV18
abundance: many

CDR3nt: TGTGCCAGCAGTGATCCCTTGGGGACAGGGGGCGCGAACACTGAAGCTTTCTTT
CDR3aa: CASSDPLGTGGANTEAFF
d_gene: TRBD1
j_gene: TRBJ1-1
v_gene: TRBV6-1
abundance: many

CDR3nt: TGTGCCACCGCCTTAGGAGCGGGGAGATACAATGAGCAGTTCTTC
CDR3aa: CATALGAGRYNEQFF
d_gene: TRBD2
j_gene: TRBJ2-1
v_gene: TRBV24-1
abundance: many

CDR3nt: TGTGCCAGCAGTTTACAGAGCTCCTACAATGAGCAGTTCTTC
CDR3aa: CASSLQSSYNEQFF
d_gene: NA
j_gene: TRBJ2-1
v_gene: TRBV5-1
abundance: many

CDR3nt: TGCAGTGCTCGACTAGCGGGGGTAATTCGGCAGTACTTC
CDR3aa: CSARLAGVIRQYF
d_gene: TRBD2
j_gene: TRBJ2-7
v_gene: TRBV20-1
abundance: NA

CDR3nt: TGTGCCTGTCCGAAGAGCGACTCAAACTACGAGCAGTACTTC
CDR3aa: CACPKSDSNYEQYF
d_gene: NA
j_gene: TRBJ2-7
v_gene: TRBV30
abundance: few

CDR3nt: TGCAGCGTTGCCCTACTAGCGGGAGGACCCTCGGATACGCAGTATTTT
CDR3aa: CSVALLAGGPSDTQYF
d_gene: TRBD2
j_gene: TRBJ2-3
v_gene: TRBV29-1
abundance: NA